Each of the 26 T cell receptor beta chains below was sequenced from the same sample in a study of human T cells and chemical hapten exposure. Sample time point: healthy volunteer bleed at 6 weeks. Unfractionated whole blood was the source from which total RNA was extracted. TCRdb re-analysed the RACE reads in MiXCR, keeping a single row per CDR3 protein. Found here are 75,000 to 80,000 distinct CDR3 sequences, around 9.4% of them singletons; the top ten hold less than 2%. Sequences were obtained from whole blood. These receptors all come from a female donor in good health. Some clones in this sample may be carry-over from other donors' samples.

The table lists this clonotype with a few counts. The CDR3 loop reads CASSRSTDTEAFF. As DNA, the CDR3 is TGTGCCAGCTCCCGGTCAACGGACACTGAAGCTTTCTTT. The chain combines TRBV18 with TRBJ1-1; no clear D gene. Germline CDR1 reads KGHSH; CDR2 reads LQKENI. V was trimmed by 6 bases and J by 3 bases, leaving 11 bases between them. This CDR3 has 13 amino acids.

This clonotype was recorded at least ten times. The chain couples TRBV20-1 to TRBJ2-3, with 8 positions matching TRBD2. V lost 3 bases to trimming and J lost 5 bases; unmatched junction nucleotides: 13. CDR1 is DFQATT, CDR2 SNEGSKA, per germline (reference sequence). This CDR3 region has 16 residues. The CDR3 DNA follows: TGCAGTGCTAGGGGGTTAGCGGGGAGGGGCGGAGATACGCAGTATTTT. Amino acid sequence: CSARGLAGRGGDTQYF.

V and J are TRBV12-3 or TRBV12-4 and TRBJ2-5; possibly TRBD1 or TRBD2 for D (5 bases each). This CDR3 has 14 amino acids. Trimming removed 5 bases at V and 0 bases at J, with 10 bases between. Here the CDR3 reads CASSTRDHQETQYF. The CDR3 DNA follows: TGTGCCAGCAGTACCCGGGACCACCAAGAGACCCAGTACTTC.

Here the CDR3 reads CASSYRLAGGYNEQFF. CDR3 nucleotides: TGTGCCAGCAGCTATCGACTAGCGGGGGGCTACAATGAGCAGTTCTTC. This rearrangement joins TRBV27 to TRBJ2-1; TRBD2 agrees at 13 bases. J was trimmed by 3 bases and V by 6 bases; bases with no gene match: 5. The length of the CDR3 is 16 residues. Germline CDR1 reads MNHEY; CDR2 reads SMNVEV (reference sequence).

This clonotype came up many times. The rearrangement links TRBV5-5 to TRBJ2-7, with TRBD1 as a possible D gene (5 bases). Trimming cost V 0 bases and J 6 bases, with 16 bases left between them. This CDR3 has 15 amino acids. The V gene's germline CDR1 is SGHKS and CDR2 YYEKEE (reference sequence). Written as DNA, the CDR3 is TGTGCCAGCAGCTTGGTAGCAGCCGCACAGGCCGAGCAGTACTTC. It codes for CASSLVAAAQAEQYF.

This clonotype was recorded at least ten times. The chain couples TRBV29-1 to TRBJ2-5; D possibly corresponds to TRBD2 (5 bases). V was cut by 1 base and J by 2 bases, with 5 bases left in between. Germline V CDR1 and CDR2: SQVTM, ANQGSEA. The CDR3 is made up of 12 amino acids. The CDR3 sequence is CSVEAGQETQYF. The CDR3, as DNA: TGCAGCGTTGAAGCGGGGCAAGAGACCCAGTACTTC.

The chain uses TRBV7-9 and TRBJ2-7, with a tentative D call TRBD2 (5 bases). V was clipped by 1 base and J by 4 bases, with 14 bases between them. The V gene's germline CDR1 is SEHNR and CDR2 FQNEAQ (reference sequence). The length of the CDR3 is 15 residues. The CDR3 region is CASSLDGVVQYEQYF. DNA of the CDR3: TGTGCCAGCAGCTTAGACGGGGTCGTTCAGTACGAGCAGTACTTC.

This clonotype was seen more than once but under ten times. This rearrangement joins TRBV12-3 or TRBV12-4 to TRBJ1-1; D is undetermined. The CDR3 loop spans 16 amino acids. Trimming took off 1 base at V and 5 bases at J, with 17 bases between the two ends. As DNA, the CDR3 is TGTGCCAGCAGTTTAGGCCCTCCCGGGGTATATACTGAAGCTTTCTTT. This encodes CASSLGPPGVYTEAFF.

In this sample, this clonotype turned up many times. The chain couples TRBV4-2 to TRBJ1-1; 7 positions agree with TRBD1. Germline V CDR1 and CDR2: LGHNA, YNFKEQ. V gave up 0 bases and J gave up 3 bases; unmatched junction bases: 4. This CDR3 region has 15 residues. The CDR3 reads CASSQEGRGDTEAFF. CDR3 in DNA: TGTGCCAGCAGCCAAGAGGGCAGGGGGGACACTGAAGCTTTCTTT.

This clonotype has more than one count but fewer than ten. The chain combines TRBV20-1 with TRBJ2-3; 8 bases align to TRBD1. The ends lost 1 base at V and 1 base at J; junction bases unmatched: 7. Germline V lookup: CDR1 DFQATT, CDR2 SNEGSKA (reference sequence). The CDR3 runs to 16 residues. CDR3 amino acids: CSARGRPRGRTDTQYF. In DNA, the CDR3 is TGCAGTGCTAGAGGCCGACCCAGGGGGCGCACAGATACGCAGTATTTT.

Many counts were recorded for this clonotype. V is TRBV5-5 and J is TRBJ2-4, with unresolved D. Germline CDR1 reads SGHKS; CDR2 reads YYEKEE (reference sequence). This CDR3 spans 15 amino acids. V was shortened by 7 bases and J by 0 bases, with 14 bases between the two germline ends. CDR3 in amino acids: CASQPKALAKNIQYF. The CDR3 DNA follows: TGTGCCAGCCAGCCGAAAGCTTTAGCCAAAAACATTCAGTACTTC.

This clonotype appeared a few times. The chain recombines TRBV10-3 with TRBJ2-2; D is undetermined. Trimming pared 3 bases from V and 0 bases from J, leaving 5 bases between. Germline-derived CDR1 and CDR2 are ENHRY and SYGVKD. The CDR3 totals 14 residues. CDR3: CAISDGTNTGELFF. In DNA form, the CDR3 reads TGTGCCATCAGTGACGGCACGAACACCGGGGAGCTGTTTTTT.

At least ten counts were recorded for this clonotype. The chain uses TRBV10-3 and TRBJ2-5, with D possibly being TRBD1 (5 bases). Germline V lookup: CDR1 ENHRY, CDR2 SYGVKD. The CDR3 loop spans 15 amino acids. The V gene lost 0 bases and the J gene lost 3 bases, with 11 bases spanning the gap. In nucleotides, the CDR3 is TGTGCCATCAGTGAGTCTGGGGCCGCCGAAGAGACCCAGTACTTC. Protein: CAISESGAAEETQYF.

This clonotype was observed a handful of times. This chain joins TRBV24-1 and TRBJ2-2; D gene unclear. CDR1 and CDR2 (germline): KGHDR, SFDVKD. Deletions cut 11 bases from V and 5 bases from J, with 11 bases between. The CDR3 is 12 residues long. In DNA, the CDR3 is TGTGCCAGACACTTAGGGACCGGGGAGCTGTTTTTT. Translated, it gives CARHLGTGELFF.

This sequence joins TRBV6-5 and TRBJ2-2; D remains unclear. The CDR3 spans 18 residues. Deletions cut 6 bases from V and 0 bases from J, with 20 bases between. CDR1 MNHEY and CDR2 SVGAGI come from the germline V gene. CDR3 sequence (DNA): TGTGCCAGCAGCTCGCCTGCGGTTTTAACCACGAACACCGGGGAGCTGTTTTTT. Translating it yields CASSSPAVLTTNTGELFF.

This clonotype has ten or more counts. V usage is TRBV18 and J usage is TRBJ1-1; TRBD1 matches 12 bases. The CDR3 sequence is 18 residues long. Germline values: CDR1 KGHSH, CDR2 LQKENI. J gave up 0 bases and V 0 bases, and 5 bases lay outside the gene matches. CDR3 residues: CASSPPRDRGRMNTEAFF. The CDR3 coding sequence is TGTGCCAGCTCACCACCGAGGGACAGGGGGCGAATGAACACTGAAGCTTTCTTT.

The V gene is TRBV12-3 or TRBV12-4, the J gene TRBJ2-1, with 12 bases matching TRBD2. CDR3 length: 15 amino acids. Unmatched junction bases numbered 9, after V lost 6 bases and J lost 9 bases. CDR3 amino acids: CASRPLAGGLGEQFF. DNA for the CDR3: TGTGCCAGCAGACCGCTAGCGGGGGGGCTCGGTGAGCAGTTCTTC.

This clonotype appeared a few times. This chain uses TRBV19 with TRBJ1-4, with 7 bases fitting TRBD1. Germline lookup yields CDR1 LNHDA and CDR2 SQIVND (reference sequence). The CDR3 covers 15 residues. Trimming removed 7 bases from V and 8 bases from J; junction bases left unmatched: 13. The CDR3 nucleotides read TGTGCCAGTAACGGCGGGACAGCCTCTCTAGAAAAACTGTTTTTT. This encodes CASNGGTASLEKLFF.

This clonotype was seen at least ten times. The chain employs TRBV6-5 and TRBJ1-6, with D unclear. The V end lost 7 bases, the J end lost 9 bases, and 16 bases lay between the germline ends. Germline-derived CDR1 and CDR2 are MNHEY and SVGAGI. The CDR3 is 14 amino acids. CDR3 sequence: CASTDGPASSPLHF. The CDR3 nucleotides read TGTGCCAGCACCGACGGGCCGGCGAGTTCACCCCTCCACTTT.

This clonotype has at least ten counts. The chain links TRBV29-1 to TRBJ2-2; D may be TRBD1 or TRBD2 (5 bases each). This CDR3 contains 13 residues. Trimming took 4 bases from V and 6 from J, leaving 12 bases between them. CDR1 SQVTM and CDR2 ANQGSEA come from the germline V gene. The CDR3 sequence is CSVGFQGAGELFF. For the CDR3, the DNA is TGCAGCGTTGGTTTTCAGGGAGCCGGGGAGCTGTTTTTT.

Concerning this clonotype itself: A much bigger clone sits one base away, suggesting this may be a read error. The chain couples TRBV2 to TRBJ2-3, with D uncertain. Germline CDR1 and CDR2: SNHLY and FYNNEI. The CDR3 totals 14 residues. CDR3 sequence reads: CACSLRFSADTQYF. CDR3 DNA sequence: TGTGCCTGCAGCCTCCGATTTTCCGCAGATACGCAGTATTTT.

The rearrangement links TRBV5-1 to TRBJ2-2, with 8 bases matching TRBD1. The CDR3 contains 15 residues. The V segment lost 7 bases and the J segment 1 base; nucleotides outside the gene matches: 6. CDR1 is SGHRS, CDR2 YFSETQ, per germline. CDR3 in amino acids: CASETGTGNTGELFF. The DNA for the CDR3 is TGCGCCAGCGAAACCGGGACAGGGAACACCGGGGAGCTGTTTTTT.

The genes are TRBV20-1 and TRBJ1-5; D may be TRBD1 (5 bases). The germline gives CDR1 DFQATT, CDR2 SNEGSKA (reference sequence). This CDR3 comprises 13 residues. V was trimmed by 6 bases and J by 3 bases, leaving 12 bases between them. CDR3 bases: TGCAGTGCGAAGGGACTGAACAATCAGCCCCAGCATTTT. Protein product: CSAKGLNNQPQHF.

CDR3 nucleotides: TGTGCCAGCAGTTACTCGACAGGGGGAAGAGGAGACACTGAAGCTTTCTTT. It yields the protein CASSYSTGGRGDTEAFF. This chain connects TRBV6-2 or TRBV6-3 to TRBJ1-1; 9 bases map to TRBD1. J was trimmed by 3 bases and V by 0 bases; bases with no gene match: 8. The CDR3 contains 17 residues. CDR1 and CDR2 from the germline V gene are MNHEY and SVGEGT.

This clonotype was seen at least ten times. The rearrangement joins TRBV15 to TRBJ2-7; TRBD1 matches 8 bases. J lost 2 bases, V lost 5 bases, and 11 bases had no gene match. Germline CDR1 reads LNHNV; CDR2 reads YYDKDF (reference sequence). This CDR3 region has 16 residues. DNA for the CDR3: TGTGCCACCAGCCCTAAGGACAGGGTAAATCCCTACGAGCAGTACTTC. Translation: CATSPKDRVNPYEQYF.

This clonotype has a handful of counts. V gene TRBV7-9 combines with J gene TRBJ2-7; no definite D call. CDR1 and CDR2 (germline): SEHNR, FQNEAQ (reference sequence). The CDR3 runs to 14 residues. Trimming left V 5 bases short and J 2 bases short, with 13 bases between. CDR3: CASSQPGGTYEQYF. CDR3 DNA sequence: TGTGCCAGCAGCCAACCGGGCGGCACCTACGAGCAGTACTTC.